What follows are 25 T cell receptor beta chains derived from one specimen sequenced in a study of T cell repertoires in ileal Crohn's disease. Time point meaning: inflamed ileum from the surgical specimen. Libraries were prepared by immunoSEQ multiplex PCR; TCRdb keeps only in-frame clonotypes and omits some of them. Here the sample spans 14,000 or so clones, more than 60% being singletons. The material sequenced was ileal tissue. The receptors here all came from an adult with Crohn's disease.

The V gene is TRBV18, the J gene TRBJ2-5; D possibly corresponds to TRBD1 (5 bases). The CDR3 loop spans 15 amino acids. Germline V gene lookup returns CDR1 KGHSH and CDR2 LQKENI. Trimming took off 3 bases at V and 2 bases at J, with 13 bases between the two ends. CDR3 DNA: TGTGCCAGCTCACCCTACCCCGACAGACAAGAGACCCAGTACTTC. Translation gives CASSPYPDRQETQYF.

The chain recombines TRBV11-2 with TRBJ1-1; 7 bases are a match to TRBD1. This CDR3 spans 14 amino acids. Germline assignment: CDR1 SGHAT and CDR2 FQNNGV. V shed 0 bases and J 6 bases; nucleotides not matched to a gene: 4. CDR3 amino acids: CASSLEVRGAEAFF. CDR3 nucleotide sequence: TGTGCCAGCAGCTTAGAAGTCAGGGGGGCTGAAGCTTTCTTT.

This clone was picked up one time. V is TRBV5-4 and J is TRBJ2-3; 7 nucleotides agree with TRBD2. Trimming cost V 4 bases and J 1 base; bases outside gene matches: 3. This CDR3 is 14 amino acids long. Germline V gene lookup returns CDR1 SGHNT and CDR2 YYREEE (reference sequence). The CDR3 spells CASSPGLGTDTQYF. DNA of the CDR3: TGTGCCAGCAGCCCCGGACTAGGCACAGATACGCAGTATTTT.

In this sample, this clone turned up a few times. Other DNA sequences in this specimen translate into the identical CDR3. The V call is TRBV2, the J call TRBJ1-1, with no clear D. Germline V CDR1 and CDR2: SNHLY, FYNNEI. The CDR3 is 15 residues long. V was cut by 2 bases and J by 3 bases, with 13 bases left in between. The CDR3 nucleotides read TGTGCCAGCAGTGAAAGGTCTGGACGGGACACTGAAGCTTTCTTT. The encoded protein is CASSERSGRDTEAFF.

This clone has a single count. In DNA form, the CDR3 reads TGTGCCAGCGGAAGACCTAATTCACCCCTCCACTTT. As protein: CASGRPNSPLHF. V gene TRBV2 combines with J gene TRBJ1-6; D unresolved. The V end was cut by 8 bases, the J end by 6 bases, with 8 bases between. The germline gives CDR1 SNHLY, CDR2 FYNNEI. The CDR3 extends over 12 amino acids.

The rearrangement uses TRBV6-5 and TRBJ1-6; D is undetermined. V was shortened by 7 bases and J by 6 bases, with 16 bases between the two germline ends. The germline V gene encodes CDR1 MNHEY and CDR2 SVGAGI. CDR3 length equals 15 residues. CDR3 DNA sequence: TGTGCCAGCACCGAAGGGAGGCTGGGTAATTCACCCCTCCACTTT. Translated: CASTEGRLGNSPLHF.

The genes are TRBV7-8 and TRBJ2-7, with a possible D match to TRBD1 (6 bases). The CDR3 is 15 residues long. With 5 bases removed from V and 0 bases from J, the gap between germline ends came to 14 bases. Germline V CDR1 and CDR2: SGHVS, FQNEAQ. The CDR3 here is CASSVGTGSSYEQYF. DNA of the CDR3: TGTGCCAGCAGCGTCGGTACAGGGAGCTCCTACGAGCAGTACTTC.

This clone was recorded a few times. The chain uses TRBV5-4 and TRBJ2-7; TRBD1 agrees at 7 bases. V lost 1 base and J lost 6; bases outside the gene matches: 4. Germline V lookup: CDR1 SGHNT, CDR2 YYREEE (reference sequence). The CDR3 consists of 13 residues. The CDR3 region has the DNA TGTGCCAGCAGCTTGCAAGGGGGCAGCGAGCAGTACTTC. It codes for CASSLQGGSEQYF.

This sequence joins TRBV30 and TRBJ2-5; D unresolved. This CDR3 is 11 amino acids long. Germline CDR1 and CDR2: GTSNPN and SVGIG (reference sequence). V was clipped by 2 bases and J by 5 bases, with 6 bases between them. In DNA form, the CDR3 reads TGTGCCTGGAGTTTTGGGGAGACCCAGTACTTC. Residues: CAWSFGETQYF.

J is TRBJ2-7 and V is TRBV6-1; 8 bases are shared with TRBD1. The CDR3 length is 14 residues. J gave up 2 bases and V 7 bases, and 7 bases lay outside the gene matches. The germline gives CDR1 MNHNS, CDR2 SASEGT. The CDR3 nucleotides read TGTGCCAGCATCATTCGGACAGGGACCTACGAGCAGTACTTC. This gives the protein CASIIRTGTYEQYF.

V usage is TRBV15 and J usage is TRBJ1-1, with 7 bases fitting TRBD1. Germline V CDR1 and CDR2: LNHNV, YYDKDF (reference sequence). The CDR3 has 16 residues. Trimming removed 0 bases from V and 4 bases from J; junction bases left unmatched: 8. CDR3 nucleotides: TGTGCCACCAGCAGAGACATAGGGCAGGGGGGCACTGAAGCTTTCTTT. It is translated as CATSRDIGQGGTEAFF. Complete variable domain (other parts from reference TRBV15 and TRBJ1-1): DAMVIQNPRYQVTQFGKPVTLSCSQTLNHNVMYWYQQKSSQAPKLLFHYYDKDFNNEADTPDNFQSRRPNTSFCFLDIRSPGLGDTAMYLCATSRDIGQGGTEAFFGQGTRLTVV.

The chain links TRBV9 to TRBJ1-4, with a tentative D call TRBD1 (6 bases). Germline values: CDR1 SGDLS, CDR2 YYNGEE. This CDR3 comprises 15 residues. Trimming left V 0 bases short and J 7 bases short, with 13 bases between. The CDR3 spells CASSVAWGAGEKLFF. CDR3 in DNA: TGTGCCAGCAGCGTAGCTTGGGGGGCAGGTGAAAAACTGTTTTTT.

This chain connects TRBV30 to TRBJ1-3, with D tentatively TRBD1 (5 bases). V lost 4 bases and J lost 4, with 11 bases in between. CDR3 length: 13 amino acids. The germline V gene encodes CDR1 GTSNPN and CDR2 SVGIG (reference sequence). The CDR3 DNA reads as TGTGCCTGGATCCGCGAGGGGGGAAACACCATATATTTT. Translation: CAWIREGGNTIYF. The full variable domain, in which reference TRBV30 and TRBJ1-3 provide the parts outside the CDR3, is SQTIHQWPATLVQPVGSPLSLECTVEGTSNPNLYWYRQAAGRGLQLLFYSVGIGQISSEVPQNLSASRPQDRQFILSSKKLLLSDSGFYLCAWIREGGNTIYFGEGSWLTVV.

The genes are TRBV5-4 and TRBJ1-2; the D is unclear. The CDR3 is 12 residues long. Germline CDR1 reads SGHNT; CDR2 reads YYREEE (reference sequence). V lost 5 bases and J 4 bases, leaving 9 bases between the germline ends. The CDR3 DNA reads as TGTGCCAGCAGTAAAGATGCCTATGGCTACACCTTC. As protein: CASSKDAYGYTF.

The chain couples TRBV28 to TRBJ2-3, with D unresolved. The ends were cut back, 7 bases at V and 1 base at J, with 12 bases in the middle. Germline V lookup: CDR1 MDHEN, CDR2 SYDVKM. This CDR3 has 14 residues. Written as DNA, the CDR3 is TGTGCCAGCACCCTACAATGGGGCACAGATACGCAGTATTTT. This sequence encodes CASTLQWGTDTQYF.

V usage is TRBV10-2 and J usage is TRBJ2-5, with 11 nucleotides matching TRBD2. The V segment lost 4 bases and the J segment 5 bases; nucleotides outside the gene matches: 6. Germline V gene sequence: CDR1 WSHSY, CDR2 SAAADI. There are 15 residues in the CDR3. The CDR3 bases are TGCGCCAGCAGTGTTAGCGGGGGGGCTCCGGAGACCCAGTACTTC. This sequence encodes CASSVSGGAPETQYF.

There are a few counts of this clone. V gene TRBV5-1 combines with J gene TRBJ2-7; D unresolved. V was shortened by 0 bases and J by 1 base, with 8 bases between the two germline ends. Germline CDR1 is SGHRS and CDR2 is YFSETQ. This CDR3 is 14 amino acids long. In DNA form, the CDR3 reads TGCGCCAGCAGCTTGGCCCCAGTTTCCTACGAGCAGTACTTC. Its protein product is CASSLAPVSYEQYF.

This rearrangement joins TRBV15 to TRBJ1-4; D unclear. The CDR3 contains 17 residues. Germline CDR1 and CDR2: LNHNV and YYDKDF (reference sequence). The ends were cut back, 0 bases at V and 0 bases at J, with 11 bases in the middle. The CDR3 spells CATSREWRIATNEKLFF. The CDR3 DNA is TGTGCCACCAGCAGAGAATGGCGGATTGCAACTAATGAAAAACTGTTTTTT.

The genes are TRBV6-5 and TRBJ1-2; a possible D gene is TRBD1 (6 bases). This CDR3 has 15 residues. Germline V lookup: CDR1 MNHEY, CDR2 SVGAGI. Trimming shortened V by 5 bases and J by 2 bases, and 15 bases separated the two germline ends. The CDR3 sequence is CASSTALDRNYGYTF. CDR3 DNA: TGTGCCAGCAGTACTGCTCTTGACAGGAACTATGGCTACACCTTC.

For the CDR3, the DNA is TGTGCCAGCAGCTTGGCCGGTCTAGCGGGGCGCTACGAGCAGTACTTC. It codes for CASSLAGLAGRYEQYF. The genes are TRBV5-6 and TRBJ2-7, with 9 bases identical to TRBD2. The CDR3 consists of 16 residues. Looked up from germline, CDR1 is SGHDT and CDR2 is YYEEEE. J lost 3 bases, V lost 0 bases, and 7 bases had no gene match.

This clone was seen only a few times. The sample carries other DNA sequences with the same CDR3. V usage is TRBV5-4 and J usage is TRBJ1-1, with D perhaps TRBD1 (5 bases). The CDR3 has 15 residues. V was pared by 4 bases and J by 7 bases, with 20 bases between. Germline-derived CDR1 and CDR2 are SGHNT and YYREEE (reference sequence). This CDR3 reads CASSPRPGTGYEAFF. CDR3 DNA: TGTGCCAGCAGCCCCCGCCCCGGGACGGGATATGAAGCTTTCTTT.

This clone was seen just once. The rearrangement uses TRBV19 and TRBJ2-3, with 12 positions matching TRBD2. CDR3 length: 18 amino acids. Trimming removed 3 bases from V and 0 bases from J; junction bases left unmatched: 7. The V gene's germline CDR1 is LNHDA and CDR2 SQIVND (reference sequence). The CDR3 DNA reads TGTGCCAGTAGTATGCAACTAGCGGGGGGATCTAGCACAGATACGCAGTATTTT. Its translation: CASSMQLAGGSSTDTQYF. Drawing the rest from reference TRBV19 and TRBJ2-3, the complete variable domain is DGGITQSPKYLFRKEGQNVTLSCEQNLNHDAMYWYRQDPGQGLRLIYYSQIVNDFQKGDIAEGYSVSREKKESFPLTVTSAQKNPTAFYLCASSMQLAGGSSTDTQYFGPGTRLTVL.

The CDR3, as DNA: TGTGCCAGCAGTTACAGTAGGGTGGGGAACACTGAAGCTTTCTTT. Encoded protein: CASSYSRVGNTEAFF. The chain is built from TRBV6-5 and TRBJ1-1; D gene ambiguous. The germline gives CDR1 MNHEY, CDR2 SVGAGI. The CDR3 has 15 amino acids. V was trimmed by 2 bases and J by 1 base, leaving 11 bases between them.

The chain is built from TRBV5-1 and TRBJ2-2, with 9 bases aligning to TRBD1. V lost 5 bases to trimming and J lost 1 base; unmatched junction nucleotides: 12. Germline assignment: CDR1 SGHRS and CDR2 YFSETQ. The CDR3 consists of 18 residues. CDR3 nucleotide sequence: TGCGCCAGCAGTACCCCCCCGGGACAGGGCCTGAACACCGGGGAGCTGTTTTTT. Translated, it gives CASSTPPGQGLNTGELFF.

CDR3 amino acids: CAWSLVYGTEAFF. The CDR3 region has the DNA TGTGCCTGGAGCCTAGTATACGGCACTGAAGCTTTCTTT. This chain links TRBV30 with TRBJ1-1; D is uncertain. The V end was cut by 3 bases, the J end by 4 bases, with 12 bases between. Germline assignment: CDR1 GTSNPN and CDR2 SVGIG (reference sequence). This CDR3 contains 13 residues.